Listed here are 32 T cell receptor beta chains from one sample, sequenced in a study of ipilimumab plus nivolumab after autologous stem cell transplantation. The table came from immunoSEQ multiplex PCR; TCRdb's copy has only in-frame clones and leaves some out. This table has some 45,000 clones, about 88% appearing once. The material sequenced was PBMCs, taken in a trial of ipilimumab plus nivolumab as post-transplant consolidation. These receptors originate from a male donor with multiple myeloma.

The chain links TRBV7-2 to TRBJ2-6, with a weak D call TRBD1 (5 bases). Trimming shortened V by 3 bases and J by 2 bases, and 8 bases separated the two germline ends. CDR3 size: 15 residues. CDR1 is SGHTA, CDR2 FQGNSA, per germline. CDR3 sequence (DNA): TGTGCCAGCAGCTTTTCGACAGCTGGGGCCAACGTCCTGACTTTC. Amino acid sequence: CASSFSTAGANVLTF.

This clone was observed once. V usage is TRBV6-1 and J usage is TRBJ1-2, with D hard to call. CDR1 MNHNS and CDR2 SASEGT come from the germline V gene. The CDR3 runs to 13 residues. The V gene lost 1 base and the J gene lost 2 bases, with 5 bases spanning the gap. The DNA for the CDR3 is TGTGCCAGCAGTGAAGAAGGGAACTATGGCTACACCTTC. Its protein product is CASSEEGNYGYTF.

This clone was recorded once. The genes are TRBV19 and TRBJ1-1; D is uncertain. The CDR3 contains 13 residues. The ends were cut back, 8 bases at V and 5 bases at J, with 15 bases in the middle. Germline V lookup: CDR1 LNHDA, CDR2 SQIVND (reference sequence). The CDR3 loop is CASASGRWTEAFF. The CDR3 nucleotides read TGTGCCAGTGCCTCTGGGAGGTGGACTGAAGCTTTCTTT.

The V gene is TRBV2, the J gene TRBJ2-3, with 7 bases fitting TRBD2. Trimming removed 10 bases from V and 2 bases from J; junction bases left unmatched: 3. The CDR3 runs to 12 residues. Germline lookup yields CDR1 SNHLY and CDR2 FYNNEI. CDR3 residues: CATRDYTDTQYF. The CDR3, as DNA: TGTGCCACCCGGGACTACACAGATACGCAGTATTTT.

V gene TRBV7-2 combines with J gene TRBJ2-2; 11 bases map to TRBD1. CDR1 is SGHTA and CDR2 is FQGNSA in the germline V gene. The V gene end was trimmed by 5 bases and the J gene end by 6 bases; junction bases not matched to a gene: 2. The CDR3 is 14 residues long. For the CDR3, the DNA is TGTGCCAGCAGCCCGGGACAGGGGGCCGGGGAGCTGTTTTTT. It encodes CASSPGQGAGELFF.

The chain joins TRBV19 to TRBJ2-7; 9 bases align to TRBD1. The germline V gene has CDR1 LNHDA and CDR2 SQIVND (reference sequence). V lost 6 bases, J lost 4 bases, and 1 base stayed unmatched. This CDR3 region has 12 residues. CDR3 in DNA: TGTGCCAGTAGAGACAGGGGGTACGAGCAGTACTTC. Translated, it gives CASRDRGYEQYF. The whole variable domain, filled in from reference TRBV19 and TRBJ2-7, reads DGGITQSPKYLFRKEGQNVTLSCEQNLNHDAMYWYRQDPGQGLRLIYYSQIVNDFQKGDIAEGYSVSREKKESFPLTVTSAQKNPTAFYLCASRDRGYEQYFGPGTRLTVT.

The rearrangement joins TRBV19 to TRBJ2-5; D not certain. This CDR3 is built from 13 residues. V dropped 3 bases and J dropped 2 bases, with 7 bases sitting between them. The germline V gene encodes CDR1 LNHDA and CDR2 SQIVND (reference sequence). The CDR3 loop is CASSIGQQETQYF. The CDR3 region has the DNA TGTGCCAGTAGTATCGGCCAGCAAGAGACCCAGTACTTC.

The chain carries TRBV9 and TRBJ2-7; 10 bases are a match to TRBD2. The CDR3 has 17 residues. Trimming cost V 3 bases and J 0 bases; bases outside gene matches: 9. From germline, CDR1 is SGDLS and CDR2 YYNGEE. The CDR3 DNA reads as TGTGCCAGCAGCGCCTACCCCGGGACTAGCGCCTCCTACGAGCAGTACTTC. It translates to CASSAYPGTSASYEQYF.

This chain joins TRBV11-2 and TRBJ2-2; D is tentatively TRBD1 or TRBD2 (6 bases each). V gave up 3 bases and J gave up 13 bases, with 18 bases separating them. This CDR3 contains 14 residues. The germline V gene encodes CDR1 SGHAT and CDR2 FQNNGV. Here the CDR3 reads CASSLAGHFSGLFF. In DNA, the CDR3 is TGTGCCAGCAGCTTGGCGGGACACTTCTCGGGGCTGTTTTTT.

The chain employs TRBV5-6 and TRBJ1-6; weak D call: TRBD1 (5 bases). The CDR3 runs 14 residues. Germline V CDR1 and CDR2: SGHDT, YYEEEE. V was pared by 7 bases and J by 8 bases, with 16 bases between. CDR3: CASGFRDRYSPLHF. The DNA of the CDR3 is TGTGCCAGCGGTTTCCGGGACCGATATTCACCCCTCCACTTT.

The chain joins TRBV7-3 to TRBJ2-1; no clear D gene. This CDR3 comprises 15 residues. Germline assignment: CDR1 SGHTA and CDR2 FQGTGA. V shed 5 bases and J shed 0 bases, with 11 bases lying between them. The CDR3: CASSRSTSSYNEQFF. The CDR3 nucleotides read TGTGCCAGCAGCCGCTCTACCAGCTCCTACAATGAGCAGTTCTTC. Supplemented by reference TRBV7-3 and TRBJ2-1, the full variable domain reads GAGVSQTPSNKVTEKGKYVELRCDPISGHTALYWYRQSLGQGPEFLIYFQGTGAADDSGLPNDRFFAVRPEGSVSTLKIQRTERGDSAVYLCASSRSTSSYNEQFFGPGTRLTVL.

The CDR3 nucleotides are TGTGCCAGCAGTTTAGGGGGAGTAGGACAGGGGCTCAATGAGCAGTTCTTC. It yields the protein CASSLGGVGQGLNEQFF. This chain uses TRBV28 with TRBJ2-1; 9 bases are a match to TRBD1. V trimming: 2 bases; J trimming: 6 bases; junction bases outside the gene matches: 11. Germline V CDR1 and CDR2: MDHEN, SYDVKM. The CDR3 is 17 residues long.

The chain employs TRBV5-5 and TRBJ1-1; 7 nucleotides match TRBD1. CDR3 length: 14 residues. Germline assignment: CDR1 SGHKS and CDR2 YYEKEE (reference sequence). Losses at the gene ends were 3 bases for V and 1 base for J; bases not matched to a gene: 3. The CDR3 coding sequence is TGTGCCAGCAGCTCCGGGACAGCGAACACTGAAGCTTTCTTT. Translated: CASSSGTANTEAFF.

The chain links TRBV5-4 to TRBJ2-5; no clear D gene. TRBJ2-7 matches the DNA end more closely, so the J call is doubtful. The CDR3 consists of 13 residues. The germline V gene encodes CDR1 SGHNT and CDR2 YYREEE (reference sequence). The CDR3 here is CASSLDWSYEQYF. The CDR3 nucleotides are TGTGCCAGCAGCTTAGATTGGTCCTACGAGCAGTACTTC.

The chain recombines TRBV6-6 with TRBJ1-1, with 7 bases that match TRBD1. This CDR3 spans 14 amino acids. V was pared by 4 bases and J by 7 bases, with 9 bases of the junction left unmatched. The germline gives CDR1 MNHNY, CDR2 SVGAGI (reference sequence). As DNA, the CDR3 is TGTGCCAGCAGTTTTCTTGACAGGGCGGGTGAAGCTTTCTTT. Residues: CASSFLDRAGEAFF.

This clone was counted a single time. The V gene is TRBV5-1, the J gene TRBJ2-4, with 13 positions matching TRBD2. Germline CDR1 reads SGHRS; CDR2 reads YFSETQ. This CDR3 comprises 19 residues. Trimming at V came to 5 bases and at J to 0 bases, leaving 11 bases not matched to a gene. DNA for the CDR3: TGCGCCAGCAGTATGGAGGCACTAGCGGGGGGGCTAGCCAAAAACATTCAGTACTTC. As protein: CASSMEALAGGLAKNIQYF.

This sequence joins TRBV9 and TRBJ2-3, with 7 bases lining up with TRBD2. J was trimmed by 6 bases and V by 5 bases; bases with no gene match: 18. From germline, CDR1 is SGDLS and CDR2 YYNGEE. The length of the CDR3 is 17 residues. The CDR3, as DNA: TGTGCCAGCAGTGCTCTTGGGACTACCCCCGGAACCGATACGCAGTATTTT. Residues: CASSALGTTPGTDTQYF.

This clone occurred once. The chain joins TRBV10-3 to TRBJ1-5; D is ambiguous. Germline values: CDR1 ENHRY, CDR2 SYGVKD. CDR3 size: 14 residues. V was clipped by 10 bases and J by 2 bases, with 15 bases between them. CDR3: CATRGGPRNQPQHF. For the CDR3, the DNA is TGTGCCACCCGAGGCGGCCCCCGCAATCAGCCCCAGCATTTT.

V usage is TRBV9 and J usage is TRBJ2-2; D is uncertain. The V gene's germline CDR1 is SGDLS and CDR2 YYNGEE. Trimming took 2 bases from V and 2 from J, leaving 10 bases between them. The CDR3 totals 15 residues. The chain's CDR3 is CASSVSTTNTGELFF. DNA of the CDR3: TGTGCCAGCAGCGTCTCGACAACTAACACCGGGGAGCTGTTTTTT.

The rearrangement joins TRBV7-2 to TRBJ1-1, with D hard to call. There are 12 residues in the CDR3. The ends were cut back, 5 bases at V and 7 bases at J, with 11 bases in the middle. Per germline, CDR1 SGHTA and CDR2 FQGNSA. The CDR3 region is CASSRQGSEAFF. CDR3 in DNA: TGTGCCAGCAGCCGCCAAGGGAGTGAAGCTTTCTTT.

The chain couples TRBV11-1 to TRBJ2-7, with no clear D. The V end lost 2 bases, the J end lost 0 bases, and 8 bases lay between the germline ends. The CDR3 is 14 amino acids. Germline V gene data show CDR1 as SGHAT and CDR2 as FQDESV (reference sequence). This CDR3 reads CASSLTGSSYEQYF. The CDR3 DNA sequence: TGTGCCAGCAGCTTAACTGGTAGCTCCTACGAGCAGTACTTC.

The chain is built from TRBV28 and TRBJ2-1, with D perhaps matching TRBD2 (6 bases). CDR1 and CDR2 from the germline V gene are MDHEN and SYDVKM. The V end was cut by 6 bases, the J end by 0 bases, with 15 bases between. There are 16 residues in the CDR3. This CDR3 is CASRPRDGSSYNEQFF. The CDR3 DNA sequence: TGTGCCAGCAGACCCCGGGACGGGAGCTCCTACAATGAGCAGTTCTTC.

The rearrangement joins TRBV7-9 to TRBJ1-2; 7 positions match TRBD1. Germline CDR1 SEHNR, CDR2 FQNEAQ (reference sequence). V lost 7 bases to trimming and J lost 4 bases; unmatched junction nucleotides: 9. The CDR3 is made up of 14 amino acids. CDR3 bases: TGTGCCAGCACCCCAGGGGGTAGTTCCTATGGCTACACCTTC. It yields the protein CASTPGGSSYGYTF.

The chain links TRBV2 to TRBJ2-1, with 7 bases matching TRBD1. In germline, CDR1 is SNHLY, CDR2 FYNNEI. The V and J ends lost 7 bases and 6 bases, in that order; junction bases with no gene match: 9. This CDR3 spans 14 amino acids. The CDR3 DNA reads as TGTGCCAGCAAATGGCAGGGGGATTTCAATGAGCAGTTCTTC. Protein product: CASKWQGDFNEQFF.

This rearrangement joins TRBV7-2 to TRBJ2-7; 14 bases map to TRBD2. The germline gives CDR1 SGHTA, CDR2 FQGNSA. Unmatched junction bases numbered 7, after V lost 5 bases and J lost 10 bases. The CDR3 length is 14 residues. The CDR3 nucleotides read TGTGCCAGCAGCCCCGGGACTAGCGGGAGTCGACAGTACTTC. Translated: CASSPGTSGSRQYF.

The V and J genes are TRBV10-2 and TRBJ2-3, with 7 bases lining up with TRBD2. The V gene's germline CDR1 is WSHSY and CDR2 SAAADI. V lost 4 bases and J lost 5; bases outside the gene matches: 6. CDR3 size: 14 residues. The CDR3 DNA reads TGCGCCAGCAGTGGGGTGGGAGGGCAAGATACGCAGTATTTT. Protein: CASSGVGGQDTQYF.

This chain connects TRBV4-3 to TRBJ2-2; 9 nucleotides align to TRBD2. After removal of 4 bases from V and 7 bases from J, the junction contained 16 bases not matched to a gene. CDR3 length: 18 amino acids. Germline V gene data show CDR1 as LGHNA and CDR2 as YSLEER. In DNA form, the CDR3 reads TGCGCCAGCAGCCCAACCGTTCATGGGCGGGGGGGAAGCGGGGAGCTGTTTTTT. It is translated as CASSPTVHGRGGSGELFF.

The V and J genes are TRBV7-3 and TRBJ2-2; possible D gene TRBD1, 5 bases. The CDR3 totals 13 residues. Germline CDR1 and CDR2: SGHTA and FQGTGA. Trimming cost V 5 bases and J 5 bases, with 9 bases left between them. Here the CDR3 DNA reads TGTGCCAGCAGCCCCCAGGGAACCGGGGAGCTGTTTTTT. The encoded protein is CASSPQGTGELFF.

The rearrangement links TRBV11-1 to TRBJ1-1; TRBD1 is a possible D gene (5 bases). Germline V gives CDR1 SGHAT, CDR2 FQDESV (reference sequence). Trimming stripped 1 base from V and 1 base from J, with 7 bases between. CDR3 size: 14 residues. The CDR3, as DNA: TGTGCCAGCAGCTTAGGGACACCGAACACTGAAGCTTTCTTT. Residues: CASSLGTPNTEAFF.

This chain connects TRBV11-2 to TRBJ1-4; D may be TRBD1 (6 bases). The CDR3 has 14 amino acids. V was clipped by 5 bases and J by 3 bases, with 10 bases between them. In germline, CDR1 is SGHAT, CDR2 FQNNGV. DNA for the CDR3: TGTGCCAGCAGCCCGACAGGCCCTAATGAAAAACTGTTTTTT. Amino acid sequence: CASSPTGPNEKLFF.

The chain links TRBV27 to TRBJ2-5; the match to TRBD2 covers 9 bases. V gave up 2 bases and J gave up 4 bases; unmatched junction bases: 2. The CDR3 runs 14 residues. Germline-derived CDR1 and CDR2 are MNHEY and SMNVEV (reference sequence). DNA for the CDR3: TGTGCCAGCAGTTTAGGGACTAGCCCAGAGACCCAGTACTTC. This codes for CASSLGTSPETQYF.

This sequence joins TRBV19 and TRBJ2-5, with D perhaps TRBD1 or TRBD2 (6 bases each). Germline V lookup: CDR1 LNHDA, CDR2 SQIVND (reference sequence). Trimming took off 3 bases at V and 5 bases at J, with 22 bases between the two ends. The CDR3 covers 17 residues. The CDR3 is CASSMATGGVRSETQYF. The CDR3, as DNA: TGTGCCAGTAGTATGGCGACAGGAGGGGTACGCTCTGAGACCCAGTACTTC.